This T cell receptor (beta chain) was sequenced for a study of cytomegalovirus exposure and HLA in healthy donors. Background on the study: The same platform was used for the roughly 120 validation repertoires and the approximately 670 first-cohort repertoires, a later analysis reported.

Turning to this clone: Its antigen is unidentified.

Germline-derived CDR1 and CDR2 are MDHEN and SYDVKM. V was clipped by 4 bases and J by 11 bases, with 18 bases between them. The CDR3 totals 14 residues. Clones were read by immunoSEQ multiplex PCR, and TCRdb kept only the in-frame ones, dropping some. The table lists about 150,000 clones, approximately 86% of them singletons. Study outcomes and limitations: Specificity for CMV antigens was confirmed in vitro for a few of the CMV-associated chains.

This clonotype was sampled from a human donor in good health. What was sequenced was PBMCs. J is TRBJ1-5 and V is TRBV28, with D possibly matching TRBD1 (6 bases). The CDR3 nucleotides read TGTGCCAGCAGTTATTCACAGGGTGGAAGGGCCCAGCATTTT. It specifies CASSYSQGGRAQHF.